This T cell receptor beta chain originates from a study of post-analysis software for immune sequencing data. Findings and caveats of the study: Higher frequency in patients than in controls was seen for roughly five TRBV segments, with TRBV5-6, TRBV5-1 and TRBV20-1 among them.

A remark on this clonotype: Its antigen is unknown.

The library was made from cDNA and included unique molecular identifiers. TCRdb reanalysed the PCR reads using MiXCR and keeps one entry per CDR3 protein. The table has fewer than 550,000 distinct CDR3 sequences, around 36% seen once. This CDR3 is 15 amino acids long. V lost 0 bases, J lost 10 bases, and 16 bases lay in between. The germline CDR1 and CDR2 sequences are SGHDN and FVKESK. Source material: blood. This receptor was obtained from a girl between 2 and 17 years old with multiple sclerosis. This rearrangement joins TRBV14 to TRBJ2-1; no firm D call. The CDR3 here is CASSQDLDPYFEQFF. In DNA, the CDR3 is TGTGCCAGCAGCCAAGATCTTGACCCGTACTTCGAGCAGTTCTTC.